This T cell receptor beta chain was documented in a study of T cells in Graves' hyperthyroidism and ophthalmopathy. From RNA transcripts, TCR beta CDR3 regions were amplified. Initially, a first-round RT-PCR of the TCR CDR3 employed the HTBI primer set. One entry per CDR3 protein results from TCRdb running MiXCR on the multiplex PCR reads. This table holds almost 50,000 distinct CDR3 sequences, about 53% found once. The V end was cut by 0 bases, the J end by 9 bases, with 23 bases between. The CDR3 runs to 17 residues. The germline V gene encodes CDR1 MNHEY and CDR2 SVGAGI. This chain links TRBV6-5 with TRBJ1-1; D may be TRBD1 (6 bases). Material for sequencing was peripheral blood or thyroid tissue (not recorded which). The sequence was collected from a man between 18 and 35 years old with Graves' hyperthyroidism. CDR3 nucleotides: TGTGCCAGCAGTTACTCGCGGGGCGGGGGGCTCAGGACTAAAGCTTTCTTT. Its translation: CASSYSRGGGLRTKAFF.